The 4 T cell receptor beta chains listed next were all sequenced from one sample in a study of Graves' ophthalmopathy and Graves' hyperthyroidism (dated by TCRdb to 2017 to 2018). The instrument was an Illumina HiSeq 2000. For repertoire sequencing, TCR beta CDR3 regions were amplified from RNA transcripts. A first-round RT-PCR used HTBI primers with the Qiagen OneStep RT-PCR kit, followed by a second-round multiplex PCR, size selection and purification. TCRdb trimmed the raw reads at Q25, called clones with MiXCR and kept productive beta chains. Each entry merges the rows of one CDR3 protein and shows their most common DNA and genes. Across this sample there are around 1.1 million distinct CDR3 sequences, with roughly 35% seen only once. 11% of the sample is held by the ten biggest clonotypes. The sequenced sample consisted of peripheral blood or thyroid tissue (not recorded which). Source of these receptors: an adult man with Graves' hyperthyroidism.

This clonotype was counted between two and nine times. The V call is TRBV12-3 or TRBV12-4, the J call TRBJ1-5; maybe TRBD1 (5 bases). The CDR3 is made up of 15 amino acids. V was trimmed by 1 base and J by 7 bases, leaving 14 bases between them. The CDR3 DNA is TGTGCCAGCAGTTTAGAGTCAGGGCGTTGGCAGCCCCAGCATTTT. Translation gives CASSLESGRWQPQHF.

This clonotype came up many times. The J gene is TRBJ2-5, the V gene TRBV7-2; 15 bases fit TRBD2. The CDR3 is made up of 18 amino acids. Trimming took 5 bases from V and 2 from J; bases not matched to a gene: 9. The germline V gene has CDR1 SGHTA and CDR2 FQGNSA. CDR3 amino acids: CASSIRWTSGRGQETQYF. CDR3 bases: TGTGCCAGCAGCATCCGATGGACTAGCGGGAGGGGACAAGAGACCCAGTACTTC.

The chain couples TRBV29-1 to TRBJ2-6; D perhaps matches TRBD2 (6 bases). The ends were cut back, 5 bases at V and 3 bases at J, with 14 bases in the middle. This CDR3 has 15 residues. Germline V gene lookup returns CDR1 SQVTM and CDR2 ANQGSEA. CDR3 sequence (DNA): TGCAGCGTTCAAACTGGCGGGAATGGGGCCAACGTCCTGACTTTC. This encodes CSVQTGGNGANVLTF.

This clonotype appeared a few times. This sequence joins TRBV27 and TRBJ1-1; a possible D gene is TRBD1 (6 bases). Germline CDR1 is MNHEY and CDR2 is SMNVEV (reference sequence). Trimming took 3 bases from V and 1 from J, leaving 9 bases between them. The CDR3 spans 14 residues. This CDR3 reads CASSFSGENTEAFF. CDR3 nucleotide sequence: TGTGCCAGCAGTTTTTCAGGGGAGAACACTGAAGCTTTCTTT.